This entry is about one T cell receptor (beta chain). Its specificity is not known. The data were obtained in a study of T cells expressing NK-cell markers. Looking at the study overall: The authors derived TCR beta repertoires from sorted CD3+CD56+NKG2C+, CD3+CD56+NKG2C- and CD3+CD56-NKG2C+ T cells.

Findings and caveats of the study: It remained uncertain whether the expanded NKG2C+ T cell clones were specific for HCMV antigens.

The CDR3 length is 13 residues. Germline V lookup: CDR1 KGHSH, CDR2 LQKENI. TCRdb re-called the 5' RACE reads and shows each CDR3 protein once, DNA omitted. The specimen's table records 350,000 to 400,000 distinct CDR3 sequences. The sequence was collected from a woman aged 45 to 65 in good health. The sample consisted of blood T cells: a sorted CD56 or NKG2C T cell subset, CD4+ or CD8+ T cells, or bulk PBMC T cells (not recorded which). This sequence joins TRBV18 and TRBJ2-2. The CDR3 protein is CASSPMGTGELFF. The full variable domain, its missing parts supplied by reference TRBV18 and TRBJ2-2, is NAGVMQNPRHLVRRRGQEARLRCSPMKGHSHVYWYRQLPEEGLKFMVYLQKENIIDESGMPKERFSAEFPKEGPSILRIQQVVRGDSAAYFCASSPMGTGELFFGEGSRLTVL.